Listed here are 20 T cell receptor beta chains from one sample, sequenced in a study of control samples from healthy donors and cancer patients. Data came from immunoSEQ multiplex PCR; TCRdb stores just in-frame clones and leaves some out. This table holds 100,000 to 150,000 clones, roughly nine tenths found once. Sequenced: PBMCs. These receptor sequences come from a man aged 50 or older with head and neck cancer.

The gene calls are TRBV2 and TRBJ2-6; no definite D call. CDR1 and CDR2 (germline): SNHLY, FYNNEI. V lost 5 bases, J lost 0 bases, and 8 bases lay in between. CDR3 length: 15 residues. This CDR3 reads CASSTQNSGANVLTF. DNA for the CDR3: TGTGCCAGCAGTACGCAGAACTCTGGGGCCAACGTCCTGACTTTC.

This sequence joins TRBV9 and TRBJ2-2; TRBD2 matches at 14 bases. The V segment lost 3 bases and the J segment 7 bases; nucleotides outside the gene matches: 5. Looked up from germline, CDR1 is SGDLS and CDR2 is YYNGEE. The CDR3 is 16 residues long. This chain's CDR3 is CASSATSGRAIGELFF. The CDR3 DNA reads TGTGCCAGCAGCGCGACTAGCGGGAGGGCCATCGGGGAGCTGTTTTTT.

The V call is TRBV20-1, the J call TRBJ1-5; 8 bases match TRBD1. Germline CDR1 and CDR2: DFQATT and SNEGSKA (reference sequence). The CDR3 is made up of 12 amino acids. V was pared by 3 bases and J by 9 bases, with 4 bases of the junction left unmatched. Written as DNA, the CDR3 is TGCAGTGCTAGTGACAGGGGTATGCCCCAGCATTTT. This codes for CSASDRGMPQHF.

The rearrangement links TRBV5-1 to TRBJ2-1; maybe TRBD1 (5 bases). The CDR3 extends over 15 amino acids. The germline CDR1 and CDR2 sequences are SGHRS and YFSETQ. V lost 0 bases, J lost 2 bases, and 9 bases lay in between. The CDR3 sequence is CASSLVREPYNEQFF. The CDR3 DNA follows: TGCGCCAGCAGCTTGGTCAGGGAACCCTACAATGAGCAGTTCTTC.

The CDR3 DNA sequence: TGTGCCAGCACCGACAGGGCCTGGGAGACCCAGTACTTC. It is translated as CASTDRAWETQYF. This sequence joins TRBV11-2 and TRBJ2-5, with TRBD1 matching over 7 bases. The trim removed 7 bases at V and 5 bases at J, leaving 7 bases unmatched. Germline CDR1 and CDR2: SGHAT and FQNNGV. The CDR3 is 13 residues long.

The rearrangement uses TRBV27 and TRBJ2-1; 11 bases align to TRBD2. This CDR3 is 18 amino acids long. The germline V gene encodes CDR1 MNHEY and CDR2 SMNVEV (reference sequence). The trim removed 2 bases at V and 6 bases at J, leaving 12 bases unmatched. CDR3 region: CASSLRGLAEAVGNEQFF. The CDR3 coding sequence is TGTGCCAGCAGTTTAAGGGGACTAGCGGAGGCGGTGGGCAATGAGCAGTTCTTC.

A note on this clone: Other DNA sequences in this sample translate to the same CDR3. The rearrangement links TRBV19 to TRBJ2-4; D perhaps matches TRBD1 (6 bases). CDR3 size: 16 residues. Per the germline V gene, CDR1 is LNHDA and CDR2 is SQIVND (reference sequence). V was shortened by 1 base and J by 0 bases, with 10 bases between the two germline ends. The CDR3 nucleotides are TGTGCCAGTAGTATAGGGCAGGGGCTAGCCAAAAACATTCAGTACTTC. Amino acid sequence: CASSIGQGLAKNIQYF.

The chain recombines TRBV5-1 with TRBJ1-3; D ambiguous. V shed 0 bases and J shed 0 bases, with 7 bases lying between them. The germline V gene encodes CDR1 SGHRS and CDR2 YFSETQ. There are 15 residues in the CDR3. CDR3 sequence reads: CASSLGSSSGNTIYF. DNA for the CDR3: TGCGCCAGCAGCTTGGGGTCGAGCTCTGGAAACACCATATATTTT.

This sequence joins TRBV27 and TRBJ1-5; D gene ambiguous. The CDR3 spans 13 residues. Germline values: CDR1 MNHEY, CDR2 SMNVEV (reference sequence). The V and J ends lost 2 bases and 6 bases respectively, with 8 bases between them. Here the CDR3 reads CASSLGLIQPQHF. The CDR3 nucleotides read TGTGCCAGCAGTTTAGGGCTCATTCAGCCCCAGCATTTT.

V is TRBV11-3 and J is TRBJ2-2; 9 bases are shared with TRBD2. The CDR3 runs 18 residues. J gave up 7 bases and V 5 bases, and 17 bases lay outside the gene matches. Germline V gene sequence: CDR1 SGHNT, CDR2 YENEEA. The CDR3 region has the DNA TGTGCCAGCAGCCCGGACTCGCGGGGGGGCGGTTGGGGCGGGGAGCTGTTTTTT. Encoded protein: CASSPDSRGGGWGGELFF. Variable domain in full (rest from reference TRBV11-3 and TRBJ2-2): EAGVVQSPRYKIIEKKQPVAFWCNPISGHNTLYWYLQNLGQGPELLIRYENEEAVDDSQLPKDRFSAERLKGVDSTLKIQPAELGDSAVYLCASSPDSRGGGWGGELFFGEGSRLTVL.

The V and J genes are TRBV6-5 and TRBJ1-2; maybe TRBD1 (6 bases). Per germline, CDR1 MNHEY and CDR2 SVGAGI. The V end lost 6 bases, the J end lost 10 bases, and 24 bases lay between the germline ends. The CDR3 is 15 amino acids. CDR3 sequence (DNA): TGTGCCAGCAGGCCCTCTGGCAGGGGCCCCGTAAACTACACCTTC. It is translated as CASRPSGRGPVNYTF.

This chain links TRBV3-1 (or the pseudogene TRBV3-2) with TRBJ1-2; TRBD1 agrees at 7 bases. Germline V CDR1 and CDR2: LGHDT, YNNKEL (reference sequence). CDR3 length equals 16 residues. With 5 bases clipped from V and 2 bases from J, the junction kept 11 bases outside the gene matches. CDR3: CASSLSLLGQNYGYTF. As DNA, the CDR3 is TGTGCCAGCAGCTTGAGCTTACTGGGACAGAACTATGGCTACACCTTC.

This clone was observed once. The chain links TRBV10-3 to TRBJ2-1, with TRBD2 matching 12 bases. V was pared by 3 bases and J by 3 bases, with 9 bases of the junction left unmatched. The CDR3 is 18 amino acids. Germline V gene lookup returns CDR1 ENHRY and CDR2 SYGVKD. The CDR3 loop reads CAISESTSGGIFYNEQFF. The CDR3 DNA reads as TGTGCCATCAGTGAATCGACTAGCGGGGGAATATTCTACAATGAGCAGTTCTTC.

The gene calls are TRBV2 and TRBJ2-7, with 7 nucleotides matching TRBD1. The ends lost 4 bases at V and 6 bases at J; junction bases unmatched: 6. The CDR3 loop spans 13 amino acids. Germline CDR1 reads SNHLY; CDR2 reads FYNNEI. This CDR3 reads CASSADRAGEQYF. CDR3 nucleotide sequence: TGTGCCAGCAGTGCAGACAGGGCGGGCGAGCAGTACTTC.

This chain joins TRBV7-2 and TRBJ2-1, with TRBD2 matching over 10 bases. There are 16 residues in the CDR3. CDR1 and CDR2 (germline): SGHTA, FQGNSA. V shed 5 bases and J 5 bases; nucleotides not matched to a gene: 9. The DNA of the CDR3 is TGTGCCAGCAGCCCCAGGGGAGCGGGAGGGAACAATGAGCAGTTCTTC. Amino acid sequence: CASSPRGAGGNNEQFF.

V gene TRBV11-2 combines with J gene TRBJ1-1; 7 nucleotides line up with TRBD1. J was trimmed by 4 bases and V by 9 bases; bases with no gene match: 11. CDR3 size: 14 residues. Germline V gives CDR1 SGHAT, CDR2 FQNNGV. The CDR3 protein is CASQGVFQGTEAFF. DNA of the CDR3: TGTGCCAGTCAGGGGGTTTTTCAGGGCACTGAAGCTTTCTTT.

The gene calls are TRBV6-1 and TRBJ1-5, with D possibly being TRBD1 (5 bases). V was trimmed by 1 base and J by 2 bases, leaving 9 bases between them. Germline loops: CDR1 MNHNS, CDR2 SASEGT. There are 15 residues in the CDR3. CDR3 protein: CASSEVGGGNQPQHF. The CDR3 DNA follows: TGTGCCAGCAGTGAAGTCGGAGGGGGCAATCAGCCCCAGCATTTT.

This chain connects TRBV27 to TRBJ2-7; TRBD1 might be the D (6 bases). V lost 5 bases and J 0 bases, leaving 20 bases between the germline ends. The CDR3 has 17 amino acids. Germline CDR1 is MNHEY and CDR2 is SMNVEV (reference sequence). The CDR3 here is CASSPQLGQLISYEQYF. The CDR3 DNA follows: TGTGCCAGCAGTCCCCAACTTGGACAGCTGATCTCCTACGAGCAGTACTTC.

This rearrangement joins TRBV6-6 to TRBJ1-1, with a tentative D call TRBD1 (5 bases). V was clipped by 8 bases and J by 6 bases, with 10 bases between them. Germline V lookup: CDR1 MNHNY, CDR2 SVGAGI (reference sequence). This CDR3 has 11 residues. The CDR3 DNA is TGTGCCAGCCGTTCGGGGGCTGAAGCTTTCTTT. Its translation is CASRSGAEAFF.

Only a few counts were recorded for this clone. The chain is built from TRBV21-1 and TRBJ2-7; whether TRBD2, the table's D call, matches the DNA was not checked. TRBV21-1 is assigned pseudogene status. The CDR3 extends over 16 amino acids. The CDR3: CASSNPLAGRYCEQYF. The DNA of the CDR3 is TGTGCCAGCAGCAATCCACTAGCGGGAAGGTACTGCGAGCAGTACTTC.